The entry below describes one T cell receptor beta chain. V lost 8 bases and J lost 1; bases outside the gene matches: 5. CDR1 and CDR2 (germline): GTSNPN, SVGIG (reference sequence). This CDR3 is 14 amino acids long. The data belong to a study of OX40 agonist ivuxolimab in advanced cancers. This table comes from immunoSEQ multiplex PCR, and its TCRdb copy is limited to in-frame clones, with some not included. Found here are 25,000 to 40,000 clones, roughly 89% of them singletons; the top ten hold about 20%. The sequenced sample was CD4+ or CD8+ T cells sorted from blood, obtained in a trial of the OX40 agonist ivuxolimab. V usage is TRBV30 and J usage is TRBJ2-5; TRBD2 matches at 12 bases. This sequence originates from an adult with an advanced solid tumor such as melanoma, head and neck, liver or kidney cancer. The CDR3 protein is CAGASGGAQETQYF. In DNA, the CDR3 is TGTGCCGGTGCTAGCGGGGGGGCCCAAGAGACCCAGTACTTC.